The following is a TCR beta chain sequence with its context. Its antigen is unknown. No per-base quality is available; no much larger clone lies one base away. The meaning of the sample's time point label: about twelve months on ibrutinib. For TCR beta library preparation, approximately 2 micrograms of genomic DNA were extracted from the cryopreserved PBMCs. Longitudinal blood samples from CLL patients on ibrutinib monotherapy were analyzed using high-throughput TCR beta sequencing. The patients took part in an open-label, single-center phase 2 trial of ibrutinib monotherapy. At the junction V is shortened by 8 bases and J by 5 bases, with 21 bases in between. From the germline V gene (reference sequence), CDR1 is LNHDA and CDR2 is SQIVND. The CDR3 runs 15 amino acids, cysteine and phenylalanine included. The DNA shown is the 45-base CDR3, in frame from base 1. These data are taken from a study of cytotoxic CD8 clonotypes in ibrutinib-treated CLL (dated by TCRdb to the early 2020s). Background on the whole study: The cohort was composed of ten to eleven relapsed/refractory and around 15 treatment-naive patients; IGHV unmutated status was identified in about 17 patients. Responses were partial in some 24 patients and complete in 2; after median 68 months follow-up, some 15 stayed in remission and about twelve progressed. Response samples were taken after a median of about a year on treatment, ranging from about 6 to 40 months. On average, each sample yielded about 260,000 productive templates and about 94,000 productive rearrangements. Longitudinal samples were obtainable from about 30% of the roughly 90 participants in the trial. Cryopreserved peripheral blood mononuclear cells were obtained prior to treatment, at the time of response, and at either disease progression or sustained remission. Patients were still on ibrutinib when every remission and progressive disease sample was collected. Broader findings and caveats from the paper: Baseline clonality was found to be higher than that of age-matched healthy donors and was strongly correlated with circulating CD8+ T-cell counts. Public clonotypes were rare and either shrank or stayed stable during treatment, and the rise in clonality at ibrutinib response reflected expansion of private clonotypes. At ibrutinib response clonality went up, during sustained remission it held steady, and at progression it dropped back toward baseline. Lymph node repertoires were not examined, and the timing of sampling was not matched between patients in sustained remission and those whose disease progressed.

The goal of deep resolution MiSeq sequencing was a depth between 1 in 1 million and 1 in 200,000 T cells, and coverage averaged 10x per clonotype. The immunoSEQ hsTCRB Kit was used to generate the TCR beta libraries. The authors' pipeline ran thus. The data were analyzed with ImmunoSEQ Analyzer and ImmunoSEQ Data Assistant, and V, D and J gene assignments followed IMGT definitions. Clonality, with values ranging from 0 to 1, was calculated as one minus the normalized Shannon entropy of productive rearrangement frequencies. Public clonotype analysis was restricted to overrepresented clonotypes comprising at least 0.05% of each patient's repertoire. About a dozen age-matched healthy donor repertoires from immuneACCESS were used as controls for clonality. TCRdb re-hosts the immuneACCESS table, in-frame sequences only. Its copies lack some clones; in the studies checked, an unresolved V gene accounts for under half of them, and the cause for the rest is not known. V and J calls and clone size are copied from that table; D and trimming were computed from the DNA. For this sample the table gives some 140,000 clones, of which approximately 80% were detected only once. In total, the top ten clones hold roughly 12% of the sample.

The TCR originated in a human donor with chronic lymphocytic leukemia. The chain uses TRBV19 and TRBJ1-2; tentative D gene TRBD1, with 5 bases matching. The input for sequencing was PBMCs, taken after 12 months of ibrutinib treatment. The CDR3 protein is CASLLGVRPVYGYTF. Here is the DNA: TGTGCCAGTCTTTTGGGGGTACGCCCAGTATATGGCTACACCTTC.